This is a list of T cell receptor beta chains from one sample in a study of shared clonotypes between healthy human individuals. Produced via immunoSEQ multiplex PCR; TCRdb's table is partial and in-frame only. The sample carries 2 million to 3 million clones, approximately 93% recorded once. The material sequenced was naive CD4+ T cells from PBMCs. The receptor source for this set is a man between 18 and 29 years old in good health. Some clones in this sample may be carry-over from other donors' samples. The CDR3 runs from the conserved cysteine through the conserved F or W. Fields, in order: V gene, J gene, CDR3 protein.

V: TRBV15; J: TRBJ2-7; CDR3: CATSRTWTVYAYEQYF
V: TRBV6-6; J: TRBJ2-1; CDR3: CASSWTSGRAMNEQFF
V: TRBV13; J: TRBJ2-5; CDR3: CASSSRQGGVETQYF
V: TRBV7-9; J: TRBJ2-7; CDR3: CASMGDRTKDEQYF
V: TRBV23-1; J: TRBJ2-5; CDR3: CASSQNPGSQETQYF
V: TRBV11-2; J: TRBJ2-7; CDR3: CASSFSRQTYEQYF
V: TRBV18; J: TRBJ2-6; CDR3: CASSPPGLGANVLTF
V: TRBV7-2; J: TRBJ1-1; CDR3: CASSLNRVVEAFF
V: TRBV28; J: TRBJ1-2; CDR3: CASRETTIPSLGYTF
V: TRBV19; J: TRBJ2-5; CDR3: CASSIDRGAGETQYF
V: TRBV4-1; J: TRBJ2-7; CDR3: CASSRLAGANYEQYF
V: TRBV5-1; J: TRBJ2-3; CDR3: CASSPVNRGTDTQYF
V: TRBV28; J: TRBJ2-5; CDR3: CASSFPGLETQYF
V: TRBV15; J: TRBJ2-1; CDR3: CATTLAGGPRNEQFF
V: TRBV6-1; J: TRBJ1-2; CDR3: CASSNGRFYGYTF
V: TRBV6-5; J: TRBJ2-7; CDR3: CASSRTSGSSYEQYF
V: TRBV28; J: TRBJ2-5; CDR3: CASSQRRGLGETQYF
V: TRBV27; J: TRBJ2-7; CDR3: CASSRIGWRSYEQYF
V: TRBV28; J: TRBJ1-3; CDR3: CASSPRGTGISGNTIYF
V: TRBV6-5; J: TRBJ2-2; CDR3: CASKASVNTGELFF
V: TRBV7-2; J: TRBJ2-2; CDR3: CASSLGVTAATGELFF